This T cell receptor beta chain appears in the sequencing data of a study of cytomegalovirus exposure and HLA in healthy donors (dated by TCRdb to about 2017). At the level of the whole study: A later analysis indicated that the 130 or so validation repertoires were generated on the platform also employed for the 720 or so repertoires of the first cohort. A separate validation cohort of more than 100 different subjects was used in addition to the approximately 670-subject first cohort. The study aimed to test whether cataloging public T cell receptors could reveal signatures of past pathogen exposure. To predict cytomegalovirus infection status, the study combined high-throughput TCR immunosequencing, statistical association of individual TCRs with disease status, and machine learning. The full study reports these points: The authors suggested that the approach could potentially be extended to other disease states and immunological phenotypes. The validation cohort had no HLA typing available for a later analysis, so co-occurrence within that cohort was assessed over all 130 or so repertoires. Three of the identified cytomegalovirus-associated TCR beta chains were confirmed in vitro to be specific for cytomegalovirus antigens. In both the original and validation cohorts, the classifier was reported to diagnose cytomegalovirus status with high specificity and sensitivity. The study listed 150 to 200 TCR beta chains as associated with cytomegalovirus. Subsequent analysis determined that TCRs grouped into clusters in the first cohort also showed a tendency toward co-occurrence across the 130 or so validation repertoires, and about 94% of cluster scores exceeded 0. Most TCR sequences were observed very rarely across donors, whereas some public TCRs were present in many individuals.

The donors were included in the validation cohort of some 120 subjects, a group kept apart from the roughly 680-subject first cohort. The method behind the library was the immunoSEQ multiplex PCR assay. The paper's processing steps were these. A statistical classification framework was built to diagnose cytomegalovirus status from the catalog of TCR beta chain sequences. What TCRdb holds here is the immuneACCESS table cut down to in-frame rearrangements. Part of the clones is not present; checked against another copy, under half of the missing clones reflect an unresolved V gene, and the others are unexplained. The V and J calls and the clone size are those of that table, but D and trimming were determined from the DNA. Within this sample are fewer than 120,000 clones, with 85% to 90% of them counted one time only. The ten top clones hold 1.4% of the sample. In this sample, this clone turned up once. The clone's antigen remains unknown. No quality values exist for individual bases; no much larger clone is one base distant.

The sequencing input was PBMCs. The TCR was taken from a woman in her twenties or thirties in good health and CMV-seropositive.

The CDR3 region: CASSLTTNQPQHF. The sequence in DNA is TGCGCCAGCAGCTTGACTACAAATCAGCCCCAGCATTTT. The sequence is built from TRBV5-1 and TRBJ1-5; the D gene cannot be named for sure. Between the V and J ends, shortened by 1 base and 4 bases respectively, the junction contains 6 bases. Reading from cysteine to phenylalanine, the CDR3 counts 13 amino acids. Left in the record is the CDR3 DNA by itself, 39 bases read in frame from the first base. Via the germline V gene, CDR1 is SGHRS and CDR2 YFSETQ.